This record looks at one TCR beta chain sequence and its context. Its antigen remains unidentified. No qualities accompany the bases; no much larger clone lies one base away. These data are taken from a study of blood T cell repertoires in COVID-19 (dated by TCRdb to about 2020). Regarding the complete study: Samples from collaborators originated in the United States, Italy and Spain and spanned both the acute and convalescent phases of COVID-19. The prospective study material was composed of cDNA or gDNA derived from T cells, B-cell-depleted T cells, or PBMCs. Deeply sampled blood TCRbeta repertoires from subjects exposed to, actively infected with, or recovered from COVID-19 were included in the dataset. The repertoires were made available in a free public database intended to serve as a resource for research on the immune response to SARS-CoV-2. The samples were drawn from two sources: the first 160 participants of the ongoing ImmuneRACE study, and about 1,300 subjects contributed by 6 global collaborators. A de-identified subject ID, COVID-19 status, age in years and sex were almost always included in the sample metadata. Where HLA class I and class II types were available, the types were taken from metadata supplied by the sample provider, not from assay-based typing. Summary of the overall study and its limitations: The amount of clinical and demographic metadata varied by source and participant and was provided uncurated.

The immunoSEQ Assay, a bias-controlled multiplex PCR, was used to amplify TCRbeta CDR3 regions from genomic DNA. In the original analysis: The number of nucleated cells in each sample was estimated from the amplification of reference gene primers within the assay. To quantify the absolute abundance of each unique TCRbeta CDR3 rearrangement, sequence reads were collapsed and filtered. For each sample, productive Simpson clonality was calculated by taking the square root of Simpson's diversity index across productive rearrangements. Held by TCRdb, this immuneACCESS table contains in-frame sequences only and omits some clones. Under half of the omission traces to an unresolved V gene where checked; the cause of the rest is unknown. The DNA gave D and trimming, while V, J and clone size come from that table. This sample is represented by some 160,000 clones; 85% to 90% of them were singletons. Over 2% of the sample comes from the top ten.

V is pared back by 7 bases and J by 0 bases, with 10 bases lying between the germline termini. In the germline V gene, CDR1 corresponds to MRHNA and CDR2 to SNTAGT. The CDR3 has 14 amino acids, counting the end cysteine and phenylalanine. The CDR3 DNA has 42 bases and is translated from base 1. Another Seattle source contributed samples from volunteer blood donors who had recovered from COVID-19. Whole blood was collected in K2EDTA tubes by collaborating institutions according to the institutions' own protocols. Collaborator samples were shipped for TCRbeta analysis as frozen whole blood, isolated PBMCs, or DNA extracted from either sample type.

The specimen was peripheral blood. Here the chain combines TRBV6-4 and TRBJ2-4, with the D gene uncertain. This clonotype originated in a man over 45 who had recovered from COVID-19. The encoded CDR3 is CASILVVAKNIQYF. The DNA sequence follows: TGTGCCAGCATTTTAGTGGTAGCCAAAAACATTCAGTACTTC.